These T cell receptor beta chains were read from a single sample in a study of blood T cell repertoires in COVID-19. Produced via immunoSEQ multiplex PCR; TCRdb's table is partial and in-frame only. The sample lists 200,000 to 250,000 clones, around 83% occurring once. Sequenced sample: peripheral blood. These TCRs come from a woman over 75 with COVID-19, enrolled during active disease. The CDR3 runs from the conserved cysteine through the conserved F or W. The order of the fields is D gene, clone size, J gene, V gene, CDR3 length, CDR3 DNA, CDR3 protein. A D gene is named only where the DNA matches it firmly. Clone size is shown for a subset of rows, as once, few, many or a class of expanded clone.

TRBD1	.	TRBJ2-1	TRBV3-1/TRBV3-2	12	TGTGCCAGCGGTGACAGGGCGGATGAGCAGTTCTTC	CASGDRADEQFF
TRBD1	.	TRBJ2-3	TRBV5-1	15	TGCGCCAGCAGCTGGGACAGGACGAGCACAGATACGCAGTATTTT	CASSWDRTSTDTQYF
.	.	TRBJ2-7	TRBV11-2	14	TGTGCCAGCAGCCCCCCCAAACGCGGATACGAGCAGTACTTC	CASSPPKRGYEQYF
.	.	TRBJ2-7	TRBV9	14	TGTGCCAGCAGCGTAGTGGGGAGCTCCTACGAGCAGTACTTC	CASSVVGSSYEQYF
.	.	TRBJ1-3	TRBV5-1	14	TGCGCCAGCGGGGAGGAGTCCCGTGGAAACACCATATATTTT	CASGEESRGNTIYF
.	few	TRBJ1-4	TRBV2	14	TGTGCCAGCAGTGAACGGGAGGCTAATGAAAAACTGTTTTTT	CASSEREANEKLFF
.	.	TRBJ1-1	TRBV19	15	TGTGCCAGTATAAGAACCAGGGATCTGAACACTGAAGCTTTCTTT	CASIRTRDLNTEAFF
TRBD1	.	TRBJ1-2	TRBV3-1/TRBV3-2	13	TGTGCCAGCACGTCAGGGGGTAACTATGGCTACACCTTC	CASTSGGNYGYTF
.	.	TRBJ2-5	TRBV7-3	14	TGTGCCAGCAGCTTAGAAGGGGCTGTAGAGACCCAGTACTTC	CASSLEGAVETQYF
.	few	TRBJ2-1	TRBV24-1	16	TGTGCCACCAGTGATCCGGCGGCGCGGGGATACAATGAGCAGTTCTTC	CATSDPAARGYNEQFF
.	.	TRBJ1-1	TRBV5-1	13	TGCGCCAGCAGCTTCCAGGAGAACACTGAAGCTTTCTTT	CASSFQENTEAFF
TRBD2	few	TRBJ2-7	TRBV7-9	17	TGTGCCAGCAGCCGACGTAGCGGGAGGGCGAGCTCCTACGAGCAGTACTTC	CASSRRSGRASSYEQYF
.	.	TRBJ1-1	TRBV6-5	16	TGTGCCAGCAGTTACTCGTTTCGCTCTAAGAACACTGAAGCTTTCTTT	CASSYSFRSKNTEAFF
TRBD1	.	TRBJ2-7	TRBV5-4	15	TGTGCCAGCAGCTTACGACAGGGGAGTTCCTACGAGCAGTACTTC	CASSLRQGSSYEQYF
.	once	TRBJ2-7	TRBV29-1	14	TGCAGCGTTCGAACCTCGGTAGCATCCTACGAGCAGTACTTC	CSVRTSVASYEQYF
.	.	TRBJ1-2	TRBV15	14	TGTGCCACCAGCCTAGGTCGAGCTAACTATGGCTACACCTTC	CATSLGRANYGYTF
.	.	TRBJ1-3	TRBV29-1	14	TGCAGCGCAGGGGCTGGAAGGTCTGGAAACACCATATATTTT	CSAGAGRSGNTIYF
.	.	TRBJ2-7	TRBV5-1	12	TGCGCCAGCAGCAAGGACAGTAACGAGCAGTACTTC	CASSKDSNEQYF
.	.	TRBJ1-1	TRBV29-1	14	TGCAGCGTCCTAGGGGTATTCGGTGGGACTGAAGCTTTCTTT	CSVLGVFGGTEAFF
.	once	TRBJ2-6	TRBV5-1	18	TGCGCCAGCAGCTTAAACTCGAGGGCAGGGGCTGGGGCCAACGTCCTGACTTTC	CASSLNSRAGAGANVLTF
TRBD2	.	TRBJ2-3	TRBV9	16	TGTGCCAGCAGCGTCCCCCGGGAGGGCCGGGCAGATACGCAGTATTTT	CASSVPREGRADTQYF
.	.	TRBJ2-1	TRBV19	14	TGTGCCAGTAAGCGGACAGATACCTACAATGAGCAGTTCTTC	CASKRTDTYNEQFF
.	.	TRBJ2-1	TRBV5-1	15	TGCGCCAGCAGCTTGGCAGGGGACTCCTACAATGAGCAGTTCTTC	CASSLAGDSYNEQFF
TRBD2	few	TRBJ2-7	TRBV29-1	12	TGCAGCGTTCAGCGGGGTTCCTACGAGCAGTACTTC	CSVQRGSYEQYF
.	.	TRBJ1-3	TRBV19	15	TGTGCCAGTATTCATTCGACAGGCCCCGGAAACACCATATATTTT	CASIHSTGPGNTIYF
.	.	TRBJ2-3	TRBV30	12	TGTGCCTGGTCGCGGGAAGCAGATACGCAGTATTTT	CAWSREADTQYF
.	.	TRBJ1-2	TRBV7-9	17	TGTGCCAGCAGCTTAGCGACATGGACAGATACTAACTATGGCTACACCTTC	CASSLATWTDTNYGYTF
.	.	TRBJ1-2	TRBV30	13	TGTGCCTGGAATTTAGACGGGAACATGGGCTACACCTTC	CAWNLDGNMGYTF
.	.	TRBJ1-5	TRBV12-1	19	TGTGCCAGCAGCTTTCTCCAGCGGCTATCCCCTTGGGGTAATCAGCCCCAGCATTTT	CASSFLQRLSPWGNQPQHF
TRBD2	.	TRBJ2-7	TRBV5-1	12	TGCGCCAGCCGCGGGGGGGGCGGCGAGCAGTACTTC	CASRGGGGEQYF
TRBD1	.	TRBJ1-5	TRBV7-9	14	TGTGCCAGCTCTTTGGGACAGAGCTATCAGCCCCAGCATTTT	CASSLGQSYQPQHF
TRBD1	.	TRBJ1-4	TRBV18	15	TGTGCCAGCTCACCAAACAGGGGGCAGGGTGAAAAACTGTTTTTT	CASSPNRGQGEKLFF
.	.	TRBJ2-5	TRBV27	15	TGTGCCAGCAGTTTATCGCTCTATCCTCAAGAGACCCAGTACTTC	CASSLSLYPQETQYF
TRBD1	.	TRBJ2-7	TRBV10-1	16	TGCGCCACCGACAGGGGGCGTGAAGTCTTGTGGTACGAGCAGTACTTC	CATDRGREVLWYEQYF
TRBD2	.	TRBJ2-1	TRBV2	14	TGTGCCAGCGGGAGACTAGCGGGACGGGATGAGCAGTTCTTC	CASGRLAGRDEQFF
.	.	TRBJ1-4	TRBV3-1/TRBV3-2	14	TGTGCCAGCAGTCAAAGGAGATCCTATGAAAAACTGTTTTTT	CASSQRRSYEKLFF
TRBD2	.	TRBJ2-1	TRBV5-6	14	TGTGCCAGCAGCTCCGGGGGGTCCTACAATGAGCAGTTCTTC	CASSSGGSYNEQFF
TRBD1	.	TRBJ1-6	TRBV9	14	TGTGCCAGCAGCGCGACAGGGGATAATTCACCCCTCCACTTT	CASSATGDNSPLHF
TRBD2	many	TRBJ2-1	TRBV12-3/TRBV12-4	11	TGTGCCAGCAGTTTCAGCGGGGGGCAGTTCTTC	CASSFSGGQFF
TRBD1	.	TRBJ1-5	TRBV2	15	TGTGCCAGCAGTGGGGGACAGGGGAGGAAGCAGCCCCAGCATTTT	CASSGGQGRKQPQHF
TRBD2	.	TRBJ2-7	TRBV5-1	16	TGCGCCAGCAGCTTGGGATTTGGAGCGGGATGGGTCGAGCAGTACTTC	CASSLGFGAGWVEQYF
.	once	TRBJ2-7	TRBV11-2	14	TGTGCCAGCAGCAGCCTTAGGACAGTCAACGAGCAGTACTTC	CASSSLRTVNEQYF
TRBD2	medium-sized	TRBJ2-7	TRBV7-8	16	TGTGCCAGCAGCATCCAGACTAGCCCGAGCTCCTACGAGCAGTACTTC	CASSIQTSPSSYEQYF
.	.	TRBJ2-6	TRBV28	20	TGTGCCAGCAGTTCCCCGTCCCGGGGGGCGCAAGTAGCTGGGGCCAACGTCCTGACTTTC	CASSSPSRGAQVAGANVLTF
TRBD2	once	TRBJ2-3	TRBV12-5	16	TGTGCTAGTGCCACCTCGGCAGCGGGGGGGCGCAATACGCAGTATTTT	CASATSAAGGRNTQYF
TRBD2	few	TRBJ2-7	TRBV28	15	TGTGCCAGCAGAGCTAGCGGGAGGGCGGGGTACGAGCAGTACTTC	CASRASGRAGYEQYF
TRBD1	few	TRBJ1-5	TRBV7-2	13	TGTGCCAGTACGACAGGGTTCAATCAGCCCCAGCATTTT	CASTTGFNQPQHF
.	.	TRBJ1-2	TRBV6-5	13	TGTGCCAGCAGTAGAGGGAGAGGACAGCCCGAAACCTTC	CASSRGRGQPETF
.	.	TRBJ2-5	TRBV7-9	16	TGTGCCAGCAGCTTATGGGATTCTGGGGGCGAAGAGACCCAGTACTTC	CASSLWDSGGEETQYF
TRBD1	.	TRBJ1-5	TRBV6-2/TRBV6-3	18	TGTGCCAGCAGTTGGAGAGGGGGCAGCCCGCCCAGCAATCAGCCCCAGCATTTT	CASSWRGGSPPSNQPQHF
TRBD2	.	TRBJ2-3	TRBV7-6	16	TGTGCCAGCAGCTTAGCTGGGGGGGTTACCACAGATACGCAGTATTTT	CASSLAGGVTTDTQYF
.	few	TRBJ2-7	TRBV6-5	11	TGTGCCAGCAGCCCCTACTACGAGCAGTACTTC	CASSPYYEQYF